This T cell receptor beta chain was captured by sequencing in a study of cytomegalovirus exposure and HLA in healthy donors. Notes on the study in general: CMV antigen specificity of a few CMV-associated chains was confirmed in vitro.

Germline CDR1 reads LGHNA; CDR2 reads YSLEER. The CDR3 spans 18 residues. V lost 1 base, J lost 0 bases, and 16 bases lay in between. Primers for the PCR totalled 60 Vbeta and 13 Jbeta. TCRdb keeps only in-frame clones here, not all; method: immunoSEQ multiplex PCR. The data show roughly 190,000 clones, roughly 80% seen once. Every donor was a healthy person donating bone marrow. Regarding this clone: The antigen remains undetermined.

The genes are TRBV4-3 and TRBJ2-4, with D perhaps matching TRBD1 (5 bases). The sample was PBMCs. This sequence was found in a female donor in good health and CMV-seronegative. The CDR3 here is CASSQAQGSWLAKNIQYF. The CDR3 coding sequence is TGCGCCAGCAGCCAAGCTCAGGGCAGTTGGCTAGCCAAAAACATTCAGTACTTC.